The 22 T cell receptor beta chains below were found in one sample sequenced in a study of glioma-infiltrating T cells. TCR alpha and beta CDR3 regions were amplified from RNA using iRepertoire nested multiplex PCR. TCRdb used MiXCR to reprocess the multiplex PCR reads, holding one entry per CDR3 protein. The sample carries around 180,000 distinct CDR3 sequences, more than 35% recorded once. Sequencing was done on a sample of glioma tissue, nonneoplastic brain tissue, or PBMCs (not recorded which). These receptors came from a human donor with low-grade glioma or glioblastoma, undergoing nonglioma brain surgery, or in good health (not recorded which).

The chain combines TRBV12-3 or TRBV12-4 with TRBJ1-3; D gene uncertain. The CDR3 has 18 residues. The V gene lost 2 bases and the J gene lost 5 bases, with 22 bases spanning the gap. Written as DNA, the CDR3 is TGTGCCAGCAGTTTATCGGTCCCCCCGCGGGGTGGAAGAAACACCATATATTTT. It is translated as CASSLSVPPRGGRNTIYF.

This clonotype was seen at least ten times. CDR3: CASSFSGAHEQYF. CDR3 sequence (DNA): TGTGCCAGCAGTTTTAGCGGGGCCCACGAGCAGTACTTC. The chain couples TRBV27 to TRBJ2-7; TRBD2 matches at 8 bases. Germline loops: CDR1 MNHEY, CDR2 SMNVEV (reference sequence). The CDR3 length is 13 residues. With V trimmed by 3 bases and J by 5 bases, 3 bases remained unmatched.

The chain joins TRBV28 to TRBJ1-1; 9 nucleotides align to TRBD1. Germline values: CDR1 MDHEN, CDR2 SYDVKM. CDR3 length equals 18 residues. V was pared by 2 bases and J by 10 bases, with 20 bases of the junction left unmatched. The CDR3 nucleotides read TGTGCCAGCAGTTTAACATCAGTGACCGGACAGGGGCAGGTAGGAGCTTTCTTT. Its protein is CASSLTSVTGQGQVGAFF.

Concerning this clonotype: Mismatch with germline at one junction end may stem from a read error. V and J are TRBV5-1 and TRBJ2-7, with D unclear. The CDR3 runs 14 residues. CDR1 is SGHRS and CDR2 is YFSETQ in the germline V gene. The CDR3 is CASSLERRNGEEYF. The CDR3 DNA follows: TGCGCCAGCAGCTTGGAGCGAAGAAACGGCGAGGAGTACTTC.

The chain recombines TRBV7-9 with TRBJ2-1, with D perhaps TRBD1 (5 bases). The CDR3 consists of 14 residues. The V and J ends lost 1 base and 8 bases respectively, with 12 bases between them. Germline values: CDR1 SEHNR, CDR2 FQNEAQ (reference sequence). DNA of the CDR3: TGTGCCAGCAGCTTAGTCAGGGATTCGGATGAGCAGTTCTTC. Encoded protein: CASSLVRDSDEQFF.

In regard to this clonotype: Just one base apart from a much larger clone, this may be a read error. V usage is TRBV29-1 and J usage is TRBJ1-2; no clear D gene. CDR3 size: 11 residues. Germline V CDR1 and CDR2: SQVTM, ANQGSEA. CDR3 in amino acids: CRVRVADGYTF. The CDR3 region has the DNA TGCAGAGTTCGGGTTGCTGATGGCTACACCTTC. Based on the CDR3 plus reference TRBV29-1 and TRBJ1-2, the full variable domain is SAVISQKPSRDICQRGTSLTIQCQVDSQVTMMFWYRQQPGQSLTLIATANQGSEATYESGFVIDKFPISRPNLTFSTLTVSNMSPEDSSIYLCRVRVADGYTFGSGTRLTVV.

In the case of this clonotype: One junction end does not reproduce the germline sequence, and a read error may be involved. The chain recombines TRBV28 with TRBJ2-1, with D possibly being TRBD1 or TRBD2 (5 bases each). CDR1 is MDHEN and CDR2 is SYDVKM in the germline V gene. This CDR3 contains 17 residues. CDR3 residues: CASSPEPFGTRRNEKFF. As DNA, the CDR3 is TGTGCCAGCAGTCCTGAACCGTTCGGGACCCGTCGGAATGAGAAGTTCTTC.

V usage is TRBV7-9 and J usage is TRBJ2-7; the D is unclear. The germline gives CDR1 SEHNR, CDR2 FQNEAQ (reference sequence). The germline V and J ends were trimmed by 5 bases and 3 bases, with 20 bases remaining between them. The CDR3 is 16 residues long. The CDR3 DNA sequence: TGTGCCAGCAGCCCTCCATTTGCGGACGCCAACTACGAGCAGTACTTC. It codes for CASSPPFADANYEQYF.

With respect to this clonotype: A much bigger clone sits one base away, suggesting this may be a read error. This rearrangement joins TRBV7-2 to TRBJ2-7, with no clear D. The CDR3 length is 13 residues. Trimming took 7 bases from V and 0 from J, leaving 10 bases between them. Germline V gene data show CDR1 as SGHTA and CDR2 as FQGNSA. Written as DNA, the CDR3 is TGTGCCAGCATCTCCGATCTCTCCTACGAGCAGTACTTC. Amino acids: CASISDLSYEQYF.

Written as DNA, the CDR3 is TGTGCCAGCAGCTTATCGCTAGCGGGACACAATGAGCAGTTCTTC. Translation gives CASSLSLAGHNEQFF. The V gene is TRBV7-2, the J gene TRBJ2-1, with 9 bases matching TRBD2. There are 15 residues in the CDR3. Germline CDR1 SGHTA, CDR2 FQGNSA. With 2 bases clipped from V and 5 bases from J, the junction kept 4 bases outside the gene matches.

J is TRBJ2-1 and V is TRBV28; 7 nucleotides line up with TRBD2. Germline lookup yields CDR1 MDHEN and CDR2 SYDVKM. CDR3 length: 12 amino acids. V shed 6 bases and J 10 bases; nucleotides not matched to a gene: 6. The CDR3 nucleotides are TGTGCCAGCAGCTTAATCGGGGGGGAGCAGTTCTTC. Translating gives CASSLIGGEQFF.

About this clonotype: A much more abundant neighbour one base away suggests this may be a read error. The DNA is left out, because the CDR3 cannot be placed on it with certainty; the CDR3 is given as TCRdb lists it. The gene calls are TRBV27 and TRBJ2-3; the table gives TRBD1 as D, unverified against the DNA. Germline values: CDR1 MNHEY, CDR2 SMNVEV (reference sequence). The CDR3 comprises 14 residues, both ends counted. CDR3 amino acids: CASSVGQGTDTHYF.

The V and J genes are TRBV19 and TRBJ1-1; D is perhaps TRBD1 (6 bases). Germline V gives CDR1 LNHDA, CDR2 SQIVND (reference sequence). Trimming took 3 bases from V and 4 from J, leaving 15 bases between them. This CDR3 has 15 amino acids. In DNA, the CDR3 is TGTGCCAGTAGTATCGGGGGGCGCGGGGTCACTGAAGCTTTCTTT. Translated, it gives CASSIGGRGVTEAFF.

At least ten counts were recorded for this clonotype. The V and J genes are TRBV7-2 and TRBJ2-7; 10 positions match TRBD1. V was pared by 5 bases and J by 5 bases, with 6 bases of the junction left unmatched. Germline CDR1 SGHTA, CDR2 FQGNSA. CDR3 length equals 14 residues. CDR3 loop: CASSQRQGADEQYF. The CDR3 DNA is TGTGCCAGCAGCCAAAGACAGGGGGCGGACGAGCAGTACTTC.

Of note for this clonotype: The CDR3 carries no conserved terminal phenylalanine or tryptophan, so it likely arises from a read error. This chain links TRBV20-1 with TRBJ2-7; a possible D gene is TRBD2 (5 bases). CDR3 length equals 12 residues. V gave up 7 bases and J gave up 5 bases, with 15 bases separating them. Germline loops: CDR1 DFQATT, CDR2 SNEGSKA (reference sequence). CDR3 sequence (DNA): TGCAGTGTTGGGAGTAAACGGGACGAGCAGTACTCC. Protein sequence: CSVGSKRDEQYS.

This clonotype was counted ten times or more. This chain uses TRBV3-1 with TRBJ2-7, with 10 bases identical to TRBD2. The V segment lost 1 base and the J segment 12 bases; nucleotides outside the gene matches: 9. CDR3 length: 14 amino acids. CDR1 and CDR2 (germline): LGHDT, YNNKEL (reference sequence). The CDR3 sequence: CASSQGVTSGKLYF. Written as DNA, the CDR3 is TGTGCCAGCAGCCAAGGGGTCACTAGCGGGAAACTGTACTTC.

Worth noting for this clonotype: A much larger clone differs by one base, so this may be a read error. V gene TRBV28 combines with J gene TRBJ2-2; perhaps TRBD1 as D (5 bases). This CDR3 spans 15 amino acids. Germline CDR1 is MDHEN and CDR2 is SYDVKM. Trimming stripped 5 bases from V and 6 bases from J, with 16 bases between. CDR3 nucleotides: TGTGCCAGCAGTCCCGAGACAGCATTCCCCGGGGAGCTGTTTTTT. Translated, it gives CASSPETAFPGELFF.

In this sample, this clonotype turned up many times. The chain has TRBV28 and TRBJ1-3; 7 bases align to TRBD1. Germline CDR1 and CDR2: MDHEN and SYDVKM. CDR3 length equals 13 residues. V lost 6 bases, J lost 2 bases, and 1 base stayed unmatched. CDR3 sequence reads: CASRRGPGNTIYF. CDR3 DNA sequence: TGTGCCAGCAGGAGGGGGCCTGGAAACACCATATATTTT.

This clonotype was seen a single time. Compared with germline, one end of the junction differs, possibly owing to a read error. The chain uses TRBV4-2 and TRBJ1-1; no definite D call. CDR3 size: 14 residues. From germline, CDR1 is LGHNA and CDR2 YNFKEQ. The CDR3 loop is CAISQEPRNTEAFF. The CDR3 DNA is TGTGCCATCAGCCAAGAACCCAGGAACACTGAAGCTTTCTTT.

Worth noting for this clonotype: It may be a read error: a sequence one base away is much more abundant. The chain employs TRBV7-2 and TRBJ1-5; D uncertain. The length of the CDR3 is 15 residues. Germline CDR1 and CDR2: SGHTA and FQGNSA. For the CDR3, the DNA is TGTGCCAGCATCTTAGATATCGCCACCAATCAGCCCCAGCATTTT. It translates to CASILDIATNQPQHF.

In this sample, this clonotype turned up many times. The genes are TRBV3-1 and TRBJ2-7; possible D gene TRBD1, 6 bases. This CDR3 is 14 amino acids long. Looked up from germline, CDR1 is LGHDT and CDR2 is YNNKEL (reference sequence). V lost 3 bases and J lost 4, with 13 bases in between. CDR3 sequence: CASSQGPDRYEQYF. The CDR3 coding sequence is TGTGCCAGCAGCCAGGGTCCGGACAGATACGAGCAGTACTTC.

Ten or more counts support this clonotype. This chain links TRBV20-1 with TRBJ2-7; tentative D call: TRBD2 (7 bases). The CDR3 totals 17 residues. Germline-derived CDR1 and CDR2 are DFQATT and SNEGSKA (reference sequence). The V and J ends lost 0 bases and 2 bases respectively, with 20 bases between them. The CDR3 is CSARDWSGGARAYEQYF. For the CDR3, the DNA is TGCAGTGCTAGAGATTGGAGTGGGGGGGCGCGTGCCTACGAGCAGTACTTC.